One sample yielded the 29 T cell receptor beta chains listed below, sequenced in a study of T cells in Graves' hyperthyroidism and ophthalmopathy (dated by TCRdb to about 2019). The library relied on multiplex PCR. TCRdb shows the sequencer as Illumina HiSeq 2000. The TCR beta CDR3 regions were amplified from the RNA transcripts. For the first round of RT-PCR on the TCR CDR3, the HTBI primer set was used together with the Qiagen OneStep RT-PCR kit. The public reads were reprocessed in TCRdb via fastp at Q25 and MiXCR, keeping in-frame beta chains. All rows with the same CDR3 protein become a single entry with the most common DNA and genes. This sample lists about 420,000 distinct CDR3 sequences; roughly 14% were detected once. Of the sample, almost 8% falls within the top ten clones. The sequenced sample consisted of blood. These receptors all come from a woman between 18 and 29 years old with Graves' hyperthyroidism.

This clonotype appeared many times. The J gene is TRBJ1-1, the V gene TRBV6-1; D remains unclear. Trimming pared 1 base from V and 5 bases from J, leaving 11 bases between. The CDR3 runs to 14 residues. The germline V gene encodes CDR1 MNHNS and CDR2 SASEGT. The CDR3 DNA reads as TGTGCCAGCAGTGAAGTCCCCGAGGTGACTGAAGCTTTCTTT. The encoded protein is CASSEVPEVTEAFF.

This clonotype was recorded many times. This rearrangement joins TRBV11-3 to TRBJ2-1; TRBD2 agrees at 13 bases. Looked up from germline, CDR1 is SGHNT and CDR2 is YENEEA. The length of the CDR3 is 16 residues. Germline trimming cut 4 bases from V and 8 bases from J; bases unmatched to any gene: 8. CDR3: CASSSGTSGAYDEQFF. The CDR3 region has the DNA TGTGCCAGCAGCTCAGGGACTAGCGGGGCTTACGATGAGCAGTTCTTC.

This clonotype has ten or more counts. This chain uses TRBV4-2 with TRBJ2-1; 7 bases agree with TRBD2. The CDR3 contains 17 residues. Trimming at V came to 0 bases and at J to 0 bases, leaving 5 bases not matched to a gene. Germline V gene lookup returns CDR1 LGHNA and CDR2 YNFKEQ. Here the CDR3 reads CASSQEGSGPSYNEQFF. The DNA of the CDR3 is TGTGCCAGCAGCCAAGAGGGTAGCGGGCCCTCCTACAATGAGCAGTTCTTC.

This clonotype was recorded many times. The chain links TRBV18 to TRBJ1-5, with D tentatively TRBD1 (5 bases). V lost 3 bases and J 7 bases, leaving 16 bases between the germline ends. Germline V CDR1 and CDR2: KGHSH, LQKENI. This CDR3 contains 15 residues. CDR3 coding DNA: TGTGCCAGCTCACCTTCCGGCCAGGGCGGCCAGCCCCAGCATTTT. Translation gives CASSPSGQGGQPQHF.

The V call is TRBV5-6, the J call TRBJ2-2; D could derive from TRBD1 or TRBD2 (5 bases each). V shed 7 bases and J shed 2 bases, with 18 bases lying between them. The CDR3 has 16 residues. Germline V lookup: CDR1 SGHDT, CDR2 YYEEEE. In nucleotides, the CDR3 is TGTGCCAGCGGCTCCGGGGCGGTTAAAAACACCGGGGAGCTGTTTTTT. Protein product: CASGSGAVKNTGELFF.

The rearrangement joins TRBV5-1 to TRBJ1-5; no clear D gene. Germline V gene data show CDR1 as SGHRS and CDR2 as YFSETQ. This CDR3 comprises 12 residues. Trimming stripped 7 bases from V and 9 bases from J, with 14 bases between. This chain's CDR3 is CASSPNAGPQHF. CDR3 coding DNA: TGCGCCAGCTCCCCGAATGCGGGGCCCCAGCATTTT.

This clonotype came up many times. The chain couples TRBV29-1 to TRBJ2-5; no firm D call. The CDR3 has 12 amino acids. Trimming removed 5 bases from V and 5 bases from J, with 12 bases in between. Germline-derived CDR1 and CDR2 are SQVTM and ANQGSEA. CDR3 residues: CSVRKGGETQYF. CDR3 bases: TGCAGCGTTCGTAAGGGTGGGGAGACCCAGTACTTC. Filled out from reference TRBV29-1 and TRBJ2-5, the complete variable domain reads SAVISQKPSRDICQRGTSLTIQCQVDSQVTMMFWYRQQPGQSLTLIATANQGSEATYESGFVIDKFPISRPNLTFSTLTVSNMSPEDSSIYLCSVRKGGETQYFGPGTRLLVL.

The chain employs TRBV5-1 and TRBJ2-1, with D hard to call. Germline values: CDR1 SGHRS, CDR2 YFSETQ. Between the trimmed V and J ends, which lost 3 bases and 4 bases, there was a span of 23 bases. CDR3 length equals 18 residues. The CDR3 DNA is TGCGCCAGCAGCTCCACAACGACATTCGATGCCCCTTACAATGAGCAGTTCTTC. Its protein product is CASSSTTTFDAPYNEQFF.

This clonotype was seen at least ten times. The rearrangement uses TRBV30 and TRBJ1-4, with a possible D match to TRBD1 (6 bases). There are 13 residues in the CDR3. Trimming cost V 3 bases and J 6 bases, with 11 bases left between them. Per the germline V gene, CDR1 is GTSNPN and CDR2 is SVGIG (reference sequence). This CDR3 reads CAWRSYRDEKLFF. CDR3 nucleotide sequence: TGTGCCTGGAGATCCTACAGGGATGAAAAACTGTTTTTT.

This clonotype showed up many times. This chain joins TRBV9 and TRBJ2-3; 7 positions match TRBD2. V was pared by 3 bases and J by 2 bases, with 3 bases of the junction left unmatched. Per germline, CDR1 SGDLS and CDR2 YYNGEE. This CDR3 is built from 14 residues. The CDR3 loop reads CASSEAGDTDTQYF. The CDR3 DNA reads TGTGCCAGCAGCGAGGCGGGAGACACAGATACGCAGTATTTT.

The table lists this clonotype with many counts. The CDR3 region is CASSPSGRKNIQYF. For the CDR3, the DNA is TGTGCCAGCTCACCTTCGGGACGGAAAAACATTCAGTACTTC. The J gene is TRBJ2-4, the V gene TRBV18; D is possibly TRBD1 or TRBD2 (5 bases each). The ends were cut back, 3 bases at V and 4 bases at J, with 10 bases in the middle. This CDR3 region has 14 residues. Germline CDR1 KGHSH, CDR2 LQKENI.

This chain connects TRBV12-3 or TRBV12-4 to TRBJ1-6; 12 bases fit TRBD1. This CDR3 comprises 14 residues. V gave up 6 bases and J gave up 9 bases; unmatched junction bases: 3. The DNA for the CDR3 is TGTGCCAGCAGCAGGGACAGGGGGCTTTCACCCCTCCACTTT. It codes for CASSRDRGLSPLHF.

This clonotype was counted ten times or more. This sequence joins TRBV9 and TRBJ2-3, with TRBD2 matching over 11 bases. After removal of 1 base from V and 3 bases from J, the junction contained 4 bases not matched to a gene. The germline V gene encodes CDR1 SGDLS and CDR2 YYNGEE. CDR3 length equals 16 residues. CDR3 bases: TGTGCCAGCAGCGTAAAGACTAGCGGGACGACAGATACGCAGTATTTT. This codes for CASSVKTSGTTDTQYF. Complete variable domain (other parts from reference TRBV9 and TRBJ2-3): DSGVTQTPKHLITATGQRVTLRCSPRSGDLSVYWYQQSLDQGLQFLIQYYNGEERAKGNILERFSAQQFPDLHSELNLSSLELGDSALYFCASSVKTSGTTDTQYFGPGTRLTVL.

This clonotype was picked up a small number of times. One base away lies a much larger clone, so this may be a sequencing read error. V and J are TRBV7-2 and TRBJ2-7; TRBD1 aligns across 7 bases. Germline CDR1 reads SGHTA; CDR2 reads FQGNSA. V dropped 5 bases and J dropped 7; count of bases not matched to a gene: 8. The CDR3 has 13 residues. In DNA, the CDR3 is TGTGCCAGCAGCCGGACAGGTGCAGAAGAGCAGTACTTC. It encodes CASSRTGAEEQYF.

In its sample, this clonotype was seen many times. The chain carries TRBV6-5 and TRBJ1-4; TRBD1 matches 9 bases. This CDR3 spans 18 amino acids. Losses at the gene ends were 0 bases for V and 3 bases for J; bases not matched to a gene: 8. Germline assignment: CDR1 MNHEY and CDR2 SVGAGI. The CDR3 DNA sequence: TGTGCCAGCAGTTACTCAACCGGGACAGGGAGCCCTAATGAAAAACTGTTTTTT. It translates to CASSYSTGTGSPNEKLFF.

With respect to this clonotype: One end of the junction varies from germline; a read error may be responsible. The chain couples TRBV4-2 to TRBJ2-2, with 16 bases identical to TRBD2. Germline V gene sequence: CDR1 LGHNA, CDR2 YNFKEQ. This CDR3 is 20 amino acids long. CDR3 sequence (DNA): TGTGCCAGCAGCCGTGGGACTAGCGGGAGGGTACTGAGGAACACCGGGGAGCTGCTTTTT. This translates into CASSRGTSGRVLRNTGELLF.

The rearrangement links TRBV5-1 to TRBJ2-1; D possibly uses TRBD1 or TRBD2 (5 bases each). CDR3 length: 16 amino acids. Looked up from germline, CDR1 is SGHRS and CDR2 is YFSETQ. V lost 7 bases to trimming and J lost 5 bases, with 22 bases between them. The CDR3 sequence is CASLGASLGTHNEQFF. CDR3 bases: TGCGCCAGCTTAGGAGCATCACTCGGGACCCACAATGAGCAGTTCTTC.

The chain has TRBV7-3 and TRBJ1-6; D is undetermined. From germline, CDR1 is SGHTA and CDR2 FQGTGA. The CDR3 length is 15 residues. Trimming removed 1 base from V and 7 bases from J, with 11 bases in between. CDR3 sequence reads: CASSLIGQQNSPLHF. The CDR3 bases are TGTGCCAGCAGCTTAATAGGGCAGCAAAATTCACCCCTCCACTTT.

This clonotype was counted only a few times. This chain connects TRBV14 to TRBJ1-4; no definite D call. V was cut by 2 bases and J by 10 bases, with 11 bases left in between. This CDR3 is built from 13 residues. Germline V gene data show CDR1 as SGHDN and CDR2 as FVKESK. This CDR3 reads CASSQPPVGKLFF. DNA for the CDR3: TGTGCCAGCAGCCAACCCCCGGTGGGAAAACTGTTTTTT.

This clonotype was counted at least ten times. CDR3 sequence: CASSIDQSDTDTQYF. The CDR3 DNA reads as TGTGCCAGTAGTATAGATCAAAGTGACACAGATACGCAGTATTTT. This chain uses TRBV19 with TRBJ2-3; D unresolved. The V gene's germline CDR1 is LNHDA and CDR2 SQIVND (reference sequence). V shed 0 bases and J shed 2 bases, with 9 bases lying between them. The CDR3 is made up of 15 amino acids.

This chain connects TRBV9 to TRBJ1-4, with 9 nucleotides matching TRBD1. This CDR3 contains 17 residues. The V gene end was trimmed by 4 bases and the J gene end by 8 bases; junction bases not matched to a gene: 15. Germline CDR1 and CDR2: SGDLS and YYNGEE. The CDR3: CASSLGNRGPPGEKLFF. DNA of the CDR3: TGTGCCAGCAGCCTAGGGAACAGGGGGCCCCCAGGCGAAAAACTGTTTTTT.

This sequence joins TRBV7-3 and TRBJ2-1; 9 bases agree with TRBD1. The CDR3 loop spans 15 amino acids. V was clipped by 4 bases and J by 7 bases; unmatched bases: 8. Germline V gene data show CDR1 as SGHTA and CDR2 as FQGTGA. The CDR3 bases are TGTGCCAGCAGCTCTTACAAGACAGGGGGGAATGAGCAGTTCTTC. This gives the protein CASSSYKTGGNEQFF. The full variable domain, rest sourced from reference TRBV7-3 and TRBJ2-1, is GAGVSQTPSNKVTEKGKYVELRCDPISGHTALYWYRQSLGQGPEFLIYFQGTGAADDSGLPNDRFFAVRPEGSVSTLKIQRTERGDSAVYLCASSSYKTGGNEQFFGPGTRLTVL.

In its sample, this clonotype was seen many times. The V call is TRBV12-3 or TRBV12-4, the J call TRBJ1-2; 10 bases are a match to TRBD1. The CDR3 is 14 amino acids. Unmatched junction bases numbered 3, after V lost 1 base and J lost 7 bases. The CDR3 DNA sequence: TGTGCCAGCAGTTTAGGACAGGGGGCTTCTGGCTACACCTTC. Translating it yields CASSLGQGASGYTF.

As regards this clonotype: One base away lies a much larger clone, so this may be a sequencing read error. J is TRBJ1-2 and V is TRBV18, with 9 bases that match TRBD1. V was pared by 2 bases and J by 3 bases, with 7 bases of the junction left unmatched. Germline V gene data show CDR1 as KGHSH and CDR2 as LQKENI. The CDR3 is 16 amino acids. CDR3 amino acids: CASSPGTGSTDYGYTF. CDR3 nucleotide sequence: TGTGCCAGCTCACCAGGGACAGGGTCGACCGACTATGGCTACACCTTC.

In this sample, this clonotype turned up many times. This chain joins TRBV7-2 and TRBJ2-3, with a weak D call TRBD1 (5 bases). Germline values: CDR1 SGHTA, CDR2 FQGNSA. Trimming shortened V by 2 bases and J by 4 bases, and 16 bases separated the two germline ends. This CDR3 is built from 16 residues. CDR3 in amino acids: CASSLTSGLGADTQYF. The CDR3 nucleotides read TGTGCCAGCAGCTTAACTTCAGGGTTAGGTGCAGATACGCAGTATTTT. Supplemented by reference TRBV7-2 and TRBJ2-3, the full variable domain reads GAGVSQSPSNKVTEKGKDVELRCDPISGHTALYWYRQSLGQGLEFLIYFQGNSAPDKSGLPSDRFSAERTGGSVSTLTIQRTQQEDSAVYLCASSLTSGLGADTQYFGPGTRLTVL.

The genes are TRBV11-2 and TRBJ1-1; D may be TRBD1 (5 bases). Between the trimmed V and J ends, which lost 1 base and 0 bases, there was a span of 9 bases. Germline V gene data show CDR1 as SGHAT and CDR2 as FQNNGV. This CDR3 spans 15 amino acids. CDR3: CASSLGQSLNTEAFF. The DNA for the CDR3 is TGTGCCAGCAGCTTAGGACAGTCGCTGAACACTGAAGCTTTCTTT.

This clonotype was picked up many times. The V gene is TRBV7-2, the J gene TRBJ2-1; D remains ambiguous. CDR3 length equals 12 residues. Trimming pared 4 bases from V and 9 bases from J, leaving 10 bases between. CDR1 and CDR2 (germline): SGHTA, FQGNSA. The CDR3: CASSSYLGEQFF. CDR3 DNA: TGTGCCAGCAGCTCATACCTGGGTGAGCAGTTCTTC.

As regards this clonotype: Given a much more abundant clone one base away, this may be a read error. The chain recombines TRBV19 with TRBJ1-6; no firm D call. In germline, CDR1 is LNHDA, CDR2 SQIVND (reference sequence). CDR3 length: 17 residues. Between the trimmed V and J ends, which lost 9 bases and 2 bases, there was a span of 20 bases. The CDR3, as DNA: TGTGCCAGAAGGCCTCTCCTGTCAGACCCCTATAATTCACCCCTCCACTTT. Translating it yields CARRPLLSDPYNSPLHF.

This clonotype came up many times. CDR3 nucleotides: TGTGCCAGCAGCTTAAGCCCGTTTCGCTGGGGTCCAGGGGAGAACGAGCAGTACTTC. Amino acid sequence: CASSLSPFRWGPGENEQYF. The V and J genes are TRBV7-9 and TRBJ2-7; perhaps TRBD1 as D (6 bases). The CDR3 length is 19 residues. Looked up from germline, CDR1 is SEHNR and CDR2 is FQNEAQ (reference sequence). The V and J ends lost 2 bases and 5 bases respectively, with 28 bases between them.